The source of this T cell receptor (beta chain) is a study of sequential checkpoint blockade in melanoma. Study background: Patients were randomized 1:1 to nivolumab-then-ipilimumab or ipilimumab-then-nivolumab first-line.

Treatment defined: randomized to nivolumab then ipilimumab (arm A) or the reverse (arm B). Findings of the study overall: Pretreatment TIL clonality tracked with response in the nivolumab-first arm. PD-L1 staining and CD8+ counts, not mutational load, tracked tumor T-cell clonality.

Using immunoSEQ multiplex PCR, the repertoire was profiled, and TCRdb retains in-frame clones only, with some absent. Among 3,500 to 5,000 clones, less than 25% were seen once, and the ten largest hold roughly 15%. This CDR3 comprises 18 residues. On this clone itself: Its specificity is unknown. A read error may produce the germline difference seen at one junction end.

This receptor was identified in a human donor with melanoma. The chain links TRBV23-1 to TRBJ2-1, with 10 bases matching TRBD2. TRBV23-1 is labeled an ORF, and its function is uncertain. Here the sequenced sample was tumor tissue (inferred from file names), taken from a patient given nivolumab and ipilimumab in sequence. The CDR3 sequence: CASSQFLSGGASYNEQFF. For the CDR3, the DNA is TGCGCCAGCAGCCAATTTTTAAGCGGGGGGGCCTCCTACAATGAGCAGTTCTTC.